The 27 T cell receptor beta chains given below trace back to one sample, sequenced in a study of cytomegalovirus exposure and HLA in healthy donors. Vbeta (60) and Jbeta (13) primers were used in the PCR. Assay: immunoSEQ multiplex PCR; the TCRdb copy retains only in-frame clones and omits some. The sample has around 150,000 clones; 75% to 85% are singletons. Input material: PBMCs. All receptors come from a woman in her thirties or forties in good health and CMV-seronegative.

This sequence joins TRBV6-6 and TRBJ1-1; 7 bases are a match to TRBD1. CDR3 length: 13 amino acids. Germline V lookup: CDR1 MNHNY, CDR2 SVGAGI (reference sequence). Trimming at V came to 4 bases and at J to 1 base, leaving 0 bases not matched to a gene. DNA for the CDR3: TGTGCCAGCAGTTGGACAGGGAACACTGAAGCTTTCTTT. Protein sequence: CASSWTGNTEAFF.

The J gene is TRBJ2-2, the V gene TRBV7-9; D not certain. Trimming left V 5 bases short and J 6 bases short, with 7 bases between. The germline V gene encodes CDR1 SEHNR and CDR2 FQNEAQ (reference sequence). The CDR3 covers 12 residues. The DNA of the CDR3 is TGTGCCAGCAGCCTGACATCCGGGGAGCTGTTTTTT. Its translation: CASSLTSGELFF.

The V call is TRBV12-5, the J call TRBJ2-3; 7 positions match TRBD1. The CDR3 loop spans 14 amino acids. The trim removed 3 bases at V and 4 bases at J, leaving 4 bases unmatched. In germline, CDR1 is LGHNT, CDR2 FRNRAP. The CDR3 coding sequence is TGTGCTAGTGGTTTACAGGGGCGCTCAGATACGCAGTATTTT. Its translation is CASGLQGRSDTQYF. The whole variable domain, filled in from reference TRBV12-5 and TRBJ2-3, reads DARVTQTPRHKVTEMGQEVTMRCQPILGHNTVFWYRQTMMQGLELLAYFRNRAPLDDSGMPKDRFSAEMPDATLATLKIQPSEPRDSAVYFCASGLQGRSDTQYFGPGTRLTVL.

The chain couples TRBV5-6 to TRBJ2-7; D is possibly TRBD2 (7 bases). Trimming left V 0 bases short and J 2 bases short, with 18 bases between. The CDR3 is 17 amino acids. Germline assignment: CDR1 SGHDT and CDR2 YYEEEE. The CDR3 region is CASSLGGPRGGTYEQYF. In nucleotides, the CDR3 is TGTGCCAGCAGCTTGGGGGGCCCCCGCGGGGGCACCTACGAGCAGTACTTC.

This clone has a handful of counts. The rearrangement uses TRBV11-2 and TRBJ2-7; D possibly corresponds to TRBD1 (5 bases). This CDR3 comprises 13 residues. Looked up from germline, CDR1 is SGHAT and CDR2 is FQNNGV. Trimming left V 5 bases short and J 0 bases short, with 8 bases between. The CDR3 protein is CASSRGGSYEQYF. DNA for the CDR3: TGTGCCAGCAGCAGGGGTGGCTCCTACGAGCAGTACTTC.

V is TRBV5-8 and J is TRBJ2-7; D ambiguous. Germline CDR1 reads SGHTS; CDR2 reads YDEGEE. V was pared by 4 bases and J by 2 bases, with 13 bases between. The CDR3 loop spans 14 amino acids. The CDR3 coding sequence is TGTGCCAGCAGCCATTCGATACAAACCTACGAGCAGTACTTC. It translates to CASSHSIQTYEQYF.

The chain recombines TRBV5-6 with TRBJ2-7; D is perhaps TRBD2 (6 bases). Between the trimmed V and J ends, which lost 4 bases and 2 bases, there was a span of 13 bases. Germline V gene sequence: CDR1 SGHDT, CDR2 YYEEEE. This CDR3 contains 14 residues. Here the CDR3 DNA reads TGTGCCAGCAGCCCAGGAGGGCACCCCTACGAGCAGTACTTC. Residues: CASSPGGHPYEQYF.

The chain employs TRBV7-9 and TRBJ2-7; 7 nucleotides align to TRBD2. The CDR3 consists of 16 residues. The germline V gene has CDR1 SEHNR and CDR2 FQNEAQ (reference sequence). Trimming cost V 4 bases and J 1 base; bases outside gene matches: 10. The CDR3 DNA reads TGTGCCAGCAGCTCCCCCGGGACTACCTATTCCTACGAGCAGTACTTC. Protein sequence: CASSSPGTTYSYEQYF.

The chain recombines TRBV7-2 with TRBJ1-5; D gene ambiguous. The V end was cut by 1 base, the J end by 4 bases, with 8 bases between. CDR3 length equals 14 residues. Per the germline V gene, CDR1 is SGHTA and CDR2 is FQGNSA. The DNA of the CDR3 is TGTGCCAGCAGCTTAGGAAACAGAAATCAGCCCCAGCATTTT. This sequence encodes CASSLGNRNQPQHF.

The chain has TRBV4-1 and TRBJ2-6; 7 bases are shared with TRBD1. V was pared by 5 bases and J by 6 bases, with 7 bases of the junction left unmatched. This CDR3 region has 15 residues. CDR1 is MGHRA and CDR2 is YSYEKL in the germline V gene. DNA of the CDR3: TGCGCCAGCAGCAACTGGACAGGTCTGGCCAACGTCCTGACTTTC. It translates to CASSNWTGLANVLTF.

The gene calls are TRBV6-5 and TRBJ1-6, with D uncertain. The CDR3 sequence is 12 residues long. V lost 0 bases and J 9 bases, leaving 3 bases between the germline ends. CDR1 and CDR2 from the germline V gene are MNHEY and SVGAGI. CDR3 DNA: TGTGCCAGCAGTTACTCGCGTTCACCCCTCCACTTT. This codes for CASSYSRSPLHF.

The chain is built from TRBV7-6 and TRBJ2-7; TRBD1 matches at 8 bases. CDR3 size: 15 residues. CDR1 is SGHVS and CDR2 is FNYEAQ in the germline V gene. Trimming removed 6 bases from V and 5 bases from J; junction bases left unmatched: 12. The CDR3 DNA sequence: TGTGCCAGCAGTTACGGCCGGGACAGGTACCACGAGCAGTACTTC. Protein: CASSYGRDRYHEQYF.

The CDR3 loop is CASSRPGQGYYEQYF. CDR3 nucleotide sequence: TGTGCCAGCAGCCGACCGGGACAAGGTTACTACGAGCAGTACTTC. The chain combines TRBV5-4 with TRBJ2-7, with a possible D match to TRBD1 (6 bases). The CDR3 is made up of 15 amino acids. Trimming took 4 bases from V and 3 from J, leaving 17 bases between them. Germline V gene data show CDR1 as SGHNT and CDR2 as YYREEE (reference sequence).

This chain joins TRBV5-1 and TRBJ2-1, with TRBD2 matching 7 bases. With V trimmed by 10 bases and J by 0 bases, 7 bases remained unmatched. This CDR3 is 14 amino acids long. Germline V lookup: CDR1 SGHRS, CDR2 YFSETQ. The CDR3 DNA is TGCGCCTCTTGGGGGGGAATCTCCTACAATGAGCAGTTCTTC. It codes for CASWGGISYNEQFF.

The chain recombines TRBV4-3 with TRBJ1-5; D not certain. CDR1 is LGHNA and CDR2 is YSLEER in the germline V gene. V shed 0 bases and J shed 7 bases, with 7 bases lying between them. The CDR3 is made up of 13 amino acids. The CDR3 region is CASSQDWRQPQHF. The DNA of the CDR3 is TGCGCCAGCAGCCAAGATTGGAGACAGCCCCAGCATTTT.

This chain links TRBV20-1 with TRBJ2-1; D is uncertain. Trimming removed 3 bases from V and 9 bases from J, with 9 bases in between. This CDR3 has 11 amino acids. The germline CDR1 and CDR2 sequences are DFQATT and SNEGSKA (reference sequence). CDR3 in DNA: TGCAGTGCTAGCGCGAATGGTGAGCAGTTCTTC. Amino acids: CSASANGEQFF.

The CDR3 loop is CASRLDSASNYGYTF. The CDR3 bases are TGTGCCAGCAGGCTAGACAGTGCCTCTAACTATGGCTACACCTTC. The V gene is TRBV2, the J gene TRBJ1-2; D perhaps matches TRBD1 (5 bases). The CDR3 length is 15 residues. In germline, CDR1 is SNHLY, CDR2 FYNNEI. V lost 6 bases and J 0 bases, leaving 14 bases between the germline ends.

CDR3 nucleotides: TGTGCCAGCAGTTTGGGCAGGGTGGCTTTCTTT. Encoded protein: CASSLGRVAFF. The chain is built from TRBV27 and TRBJ1-1, with D possibly being TRBD1 (5 bases). CDR3 length equals 11 residues. V was pared by 3 bases and J by 11 bases, with 10 bases between. From germline, CDR1 is MNHEY and CDR2 SMNVEV (reference sequence).

This clone was counted between two and nine times. The chain is built from TRBV19 and TRBJ1-6, with D perhaps TRBD1 (5 bases). The CDR3 covers 17 residues. With 6 bases removed from V and 0 bases from J, the gap between germline ends came to 15 bases. Germline V gene lookup returns CDR1 LNHDA and CDR2 SQIVND (reference sequence). The CDR3 loop is CASSEPGLGSYNSPLHF. DNA of the CDR3: TGTGCCAGTAGCGAACCAGGGCTAGGCTCCTATAATTCACCCCTCCACTTT.

The chain is built from TRBV15 and TRBJ2-1, with a possible D match to TRBD2 (6 bases). This CDR3 is built from 16 residues. The V gene's germline CDR1 is LNHNV and CDR2 YYDKDF (reference sequence). Trimming took off 1 base at V and 5 bases at J, with 15 bases between the two ends. CDR3: CATSRALAVPNNEQFF. As DNA, the CDR3 is TGTGCCACCAGCAGAGCCTTAGCGGTACCAAACAATGAGCAGTTCTTC. Full variable domain (outside the CDR3, taken from reference TRBV15 and TRBJ2-1): DAMVIQNPRYQVTQFGKPVTLSCSQTLNHNVMYWYQQKSSQAPKLLFHYYDKDFNNEADTPDNFQSRRPNTSFCFLDIRSPGLGDTAMYLCATSRALAVPNNEQFFGPGTRLTVL.

The chain links TRBV30 to TRBJ2-5; TRBD1 matches at 7 bases. The CDR3 contains 12 residues. Unmatched junction bases numbered 0, after V lost 3 bases and J lost 2 bases. CDR1 GTSNPN and CDR2 SVGIG come from the germline V gene (reference sequence). CDR3: CAWRQGQETQYF. CDR3 in DNA: TGTGCCTGGAGACAGGGGCAAGAGACCCAGTACTTC.

This chain connects TRBV14 to TRBJ1-1; unclear D gene. V was pared by 2 bases and J by 0 bases, with 13 bases between. Germline values: CDR1 SGHDN, CDR2 FVKESK. The CDR3 totals 16 residues. Here the CDR3 DNA reads TGTGCCAGCAGCCAAATCGCAGGTTTGCTGAACACTGAAGCTTTCTTT. This sequence encodes CASSQIAGLLNTEAFF.

V usage is TRBV19 and J usage is TRBJ1-1; perhaps TRBD1 as D (5 bases). This CDR3 spans 14 amino acids. Germline CDR1 is LNHDA and CDR2 is SQIVND (reference sequence). The V end lost 6 bases, the J end lost 6 bases, and 17 bases lay between the germline ends. Here the CDR3 DNA reads TGTGCCAGTAGCTGGGACTCCGCTTCGGCTGAAGCTTTCTTT. Encoded protein: CASSWDSASAEAFF.

The CDR3 DNA follows: TGTGCCAGCAGCGCCCGGGACAGGGGGGATGAAAAACTGTTTTTT. This sequence encodes CASSARDRGDEKLFF. V gene TRBV9 combines with J gene TRBJ1-4; 11 bases map to TRBD1. Germline V gene sequence: CDR1 SGDLS, CDR2 YYNGEE. The V segment lost 3 bases and the J segment 6 bases; nucleotides outside the gene matches: 4. The CDR3 sequence is 15 residues long.

CDR3 loop: CASILRASDRNEQYF. The CDR3 DNA reads TGTGCCAGCATCCTAAGAGCATCTGACAGGAACGAGCAGTACTTC. The rearrangement links TRBV13 to TRBJ2-7, with D possibly being TRBD1 (6 bases). Germline-derived CDR1 and CDR2 are PRHDT and FYEKMQ (reference sequence). The CDR3 contains 15 residues. Deletions cut 7 bases from V and 5 bases from J, with 21 bases between.

CDR3 amino acids: CAWSPGQGRIDTQYF. The CDR3 region has the DNA TGTGCCTGGAGCCCGGGACAGGGGAGGATAGATACGCAGTATTTT. This rearrangement joins TRBV30 to TRBJ2-3, with 10 bases aligning to TRBD1. The CDR3 consists of 15 residues. Germline CDR1 GTSNPN, CDR2 SVGIG (reference sequence). The ends lost 3 bases at V and 5 bases at J; junction bases unmatched: 8.

The chain combines TRBV6-5 with TRBJ1-2; 10 nucleotides match TRBD1. This CDR3 is 13 amino acids long. Germline values: CDR1 MNHEY, CDR2 SVGAGI. V gave up 6 bases and J gave up 8 bases; unmatched junction bases: 6. The CDR3 DNA follows: TGTGCCAGCAGCCACCGGGACAGGGGAGGCTACACCTTC. The encoded protein is CASSHRDRGGYTF.